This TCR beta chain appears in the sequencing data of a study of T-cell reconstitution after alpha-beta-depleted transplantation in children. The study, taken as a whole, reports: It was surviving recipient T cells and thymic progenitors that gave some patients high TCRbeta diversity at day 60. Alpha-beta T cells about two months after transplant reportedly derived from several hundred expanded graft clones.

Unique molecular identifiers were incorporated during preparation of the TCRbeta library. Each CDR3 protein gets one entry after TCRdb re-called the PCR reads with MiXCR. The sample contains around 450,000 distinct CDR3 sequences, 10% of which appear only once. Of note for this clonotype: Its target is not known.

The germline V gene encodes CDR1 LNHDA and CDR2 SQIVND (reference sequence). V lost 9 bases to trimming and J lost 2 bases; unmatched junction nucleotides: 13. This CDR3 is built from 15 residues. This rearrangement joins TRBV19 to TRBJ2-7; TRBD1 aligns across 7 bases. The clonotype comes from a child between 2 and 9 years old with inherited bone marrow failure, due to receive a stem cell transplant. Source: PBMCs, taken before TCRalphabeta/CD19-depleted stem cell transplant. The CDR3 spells CASRNKGQRPYEQYF. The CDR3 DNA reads TGTGCCAGCCGAAATAAGGGACAGAGGCCCTACGAGCAGTACTTC.